This TCR beta chain emerged from a study of identical twins (TCRdb year 2016). For the wider study: To test whether fetal clonotypes persist, this study deep-sequenced TCR alpha and beta repertoires from monozygotic twins, from unrelated adults of various ages, and from cord blood. Replicate twin experiments were performed at different times using different library preparation protocols to rule out contamination. General conclusions and limits of the study: In monozygotic twins, recombination models systematically underestimated out-of-frame TCR alpha sharing, but the models matched the sharing seen between unrelated individuals. Because the same donors could not be followed over many years, the conclusions relied on cross-sectional statistical analysis. Fewer insertions were carried by abundant cord blood beta clonotypes, a similar but weaker trend appeared in young adult naive repertoires, and no such trend appeared in memory repertoires. Compared with coincidental sharing between unrelated individuals, out-of-frame TCR alpha sequences shared between twins showed an excess of sequences with low generation probability. The excess sharing between twins in beta out-of-frame sequences was weaker because fewer shared sequences reduced the signal-to-noise ratio. Zero-insertion analyses could be partly confounded by invariant T cells such as MAIT and iNKT, though diverse VJ usage argued against such confounding for most clonotypes.

Receptor libraries were prepared by 5' RACE. These reads were obtained on an Illumina HiSeq 2000. Template switching added a universal primer binding site, and the final cDNA carried a unique molecular identifier that allowed TCR cDNA molecules to be counted accurately. Specific primers in the conserved constant-segment region were used to synthesize first-strand cDNA for the TCR alpha and beta chains. To control for contamination, every cDNA library carried two barcodes: a SMART-Mk sample barcode plus Illumina barcodes. TruSeq adapter sequences, together with Illumina sample barcodes, were added in two successive PCR steps. Sequencing of the TCR alpha and beta cDNA libraries was done on the Illumina HiSeq platform using custom primers. The authors' analysis ran thus. MiGEC processed the raw reads to extract unique molecular identifiers, while MiXCR was used to determine the CDR3 positions. Recombination models were inferred per individual with the repgenHMM and IGoR tools using an EM algorithm. Shared clonotypes were analyzed with the tcR package in R, and sharing was normalized by the product of cloneset sizes. Out-of-frame nonproductive sequences were analyzed to study raw recombination free of thymic and clonal selection effects. TCRdb reprocessing: public reads trimmed at Q25 with fastp, clones called with MiXCR, in-frame beta chains kept. Rows are combined by CDR3 protein, so each entry shows the most common genes and DNA. TCRdb, not the authors, supplied the V and J calls. A total of some 250,000 distinct CDR3 sequences appear in this sample, over 5% of them only once. The ten most abundant clones make up about 14% of the sample.

Every donor in the study was a healthy Caucasian. The twin cohort comprised three pairs of female monozygotic twins, all aged roughly 18 to 29 years. Positive isolation kits from Invitrogen were used to isolate CD4+ and CD8+ T cell populations. This clonotype was counted ten times or more. Its recognized antigen is unknown. Within one base of it there is no much larger clone, and no base qualities were kept. CDR3 length: 12 amino acids, cysteine to phenylalanine. Only the CDR3 DNA stays, 36 bases, in frame from base 1. CDR1 and CDR2, per the germline V gene, are SQVTM and ANQGSEA. The germline V end is reduced by 6 bases and the J end by 7 bases; junction bases left unmatched: 7. These data were likewise used in another study, on T cells expressing NK-cell markers. The second study, in turn, reports: About 8 donors provided sorted CD3+CD56+NKG2C+, CD3+CD56+NKG2C- and CD3+CD56-NKG2C+ T-cell subsets, whose TCR beta-chain repertoires were profiled. Among the eight sequenced donors, seven were HCMV-seropositive and one was HCMV-seronegative. In several experiments an anti-gammadeltaTCR antibody was added to restrict sorting to alphabetaTCR-expressing T cells. For several donors, the dominant CD3+CD56+NKG2C+ clonotypes were among the top 10 CD8+ clonotypes and accounted for about 1.0-8% of CD8+ T cells. Those dominant clonotypes were again the most abundant among CD3+CD56-NKG2C+ cells in a handful of donors, at roughly 25-65%. Whether the expanded NKG2C-expressing T cell clones were specific for HCMV antigens remained unclear. The study sequenced eight donors, all healthy volunteers chosen at random: three men and five women. A commercial ELISA kit detecting HCMV-specific IgG in serum was used to determine HCMV serostatus. MIGEC was used to demultiplex reads and group the reads by UMI, and MiTCR was used to assemble and quantify clonotypes. To exclude erroneous sequences, any TCR cDNA sequence not supported by at least two reads was discarded. The tcR package was used for downstream repertoire analysis, and clonotypes were matched between fractions using CDR3 nucleotide sequence together with V segment. VDJmatch was used to annotate antigen specificity against VDJdb, with one amino acid substitution in CDR3 allowed.

Sequenced material: CD8+ T cells sorted from blood. The sequence was obtained from a woman aged 18-29 years in good health. The rearranged segments are TRBV29-1 and TRBJ2-5, with TRBD1 matching 8 junction bases. The CDR3 here reads CSVETGGGTQYF. The sequenced DNA is TGCAGCGTGGAAACAGGGGGAGGGACCCAGTACTTC.